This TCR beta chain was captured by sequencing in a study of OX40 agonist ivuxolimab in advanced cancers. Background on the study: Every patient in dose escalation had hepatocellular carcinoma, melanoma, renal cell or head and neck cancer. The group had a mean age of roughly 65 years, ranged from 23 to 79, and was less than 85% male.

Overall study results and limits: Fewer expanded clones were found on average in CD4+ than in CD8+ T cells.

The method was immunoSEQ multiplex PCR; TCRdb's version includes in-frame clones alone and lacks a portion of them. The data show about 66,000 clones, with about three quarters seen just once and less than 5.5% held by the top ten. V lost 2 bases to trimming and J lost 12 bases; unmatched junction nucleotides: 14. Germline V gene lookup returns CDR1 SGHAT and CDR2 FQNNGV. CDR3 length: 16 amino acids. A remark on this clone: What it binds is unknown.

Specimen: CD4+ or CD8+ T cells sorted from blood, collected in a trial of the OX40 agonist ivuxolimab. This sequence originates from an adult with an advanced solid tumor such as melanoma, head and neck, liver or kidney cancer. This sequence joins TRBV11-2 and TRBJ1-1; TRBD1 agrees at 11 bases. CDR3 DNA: TGTGCCAGCAGCTTATATGGGACAGGGGGTTATCAAGAGCCTTTCTTT. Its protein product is CASSLYGTGGYQEPFF.